The TCR beta chain under discussion was sequenced for a study of cytomegalovirus exposure and HLA in healthy donors. Findings and limits, study-wide: TRBV6-2, TRBV6-3 and some other V segments were excluded as indistinguishable. A link between a missense DCLRE1C variant and TCR beta V- and J-gene trimming emerged from a later analysis.

The CDR3 runs 13 residues. CDR1 is SQVTM, CDR2 ANQGSEA, per germline. The ends were cut back, 4 bases at V and 5 bases at J, with 13 bases in the middle. PCR primers comprised 60 Vbeta and 13 Jbeta primers. Authors' processing steps: An analysis that came later counted around 80 million unique TCR beta chains, approximately 12 million shared. Here immunoSEQ multiplex PCR was the method, and the copy in TCRdb shows in-frame clones only, minus some. The V and J calls and the clone size are those of that table, but D and trimming were determined from the DNA. The sample records 180,000 or so clones, 80% being singletons. Notes on this clone: Its antigen remains unknown.

This sequence originates from a woman between 50 and 59 years old in good health and CMV-seropositive. This sequence joins TRBV29-1 and TRBJ2-3; D is uncertain. The sample comprised PBMCs. The CDR3 bases are TGCAGCGTTGGGCTACAGTTGGGAGATACGCAGTATTTT. Protein product: CSVGLQLGDTQYF.